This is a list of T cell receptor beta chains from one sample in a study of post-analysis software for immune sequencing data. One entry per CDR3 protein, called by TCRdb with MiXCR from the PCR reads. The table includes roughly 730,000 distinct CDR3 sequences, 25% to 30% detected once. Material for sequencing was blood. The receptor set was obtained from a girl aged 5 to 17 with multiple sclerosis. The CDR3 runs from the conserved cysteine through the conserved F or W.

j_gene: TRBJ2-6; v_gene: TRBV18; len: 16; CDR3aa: CASSPDASSGASVLTF
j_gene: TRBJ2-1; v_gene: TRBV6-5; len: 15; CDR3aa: CASSSPGTSGIQQFF
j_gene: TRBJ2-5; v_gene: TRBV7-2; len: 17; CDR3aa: CASSLGTSGGYRETQYF
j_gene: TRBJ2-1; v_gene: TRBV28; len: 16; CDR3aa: CASSFLVRSTLNEQFF
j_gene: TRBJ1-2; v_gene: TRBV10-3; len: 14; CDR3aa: CAITGAEGRYGYTF
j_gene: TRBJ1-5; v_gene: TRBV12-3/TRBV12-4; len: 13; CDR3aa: CASSLGGLQPQHF
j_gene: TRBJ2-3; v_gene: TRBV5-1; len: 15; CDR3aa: CASSPGSSGTDTQYF
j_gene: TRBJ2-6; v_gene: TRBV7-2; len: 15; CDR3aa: CACHKRGSGANVLTF
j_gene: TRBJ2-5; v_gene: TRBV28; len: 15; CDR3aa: CANSQAGQSQETQYF
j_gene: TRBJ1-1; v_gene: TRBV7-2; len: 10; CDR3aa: CASSLGKAFF
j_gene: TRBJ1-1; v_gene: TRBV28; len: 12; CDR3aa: CASSWKPTEAFF
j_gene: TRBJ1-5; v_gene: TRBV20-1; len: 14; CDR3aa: CSAHTLPSNQPQHF
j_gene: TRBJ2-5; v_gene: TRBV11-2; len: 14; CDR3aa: CASSLLIGIETQYF
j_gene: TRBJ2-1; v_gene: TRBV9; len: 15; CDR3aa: CACSPSGVAYNEQFF
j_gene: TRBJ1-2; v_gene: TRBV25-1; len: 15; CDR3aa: CASSDLGSPNYGYTF
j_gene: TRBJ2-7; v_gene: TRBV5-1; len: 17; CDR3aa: CASSLFPMGSPGYEQYF
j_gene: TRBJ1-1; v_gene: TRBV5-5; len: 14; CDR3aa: CASSFLDGKVGAFF
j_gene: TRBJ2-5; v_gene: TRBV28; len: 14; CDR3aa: CASSEGWDRETQYF
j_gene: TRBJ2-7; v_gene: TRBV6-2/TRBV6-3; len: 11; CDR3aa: CASSRRYEQYF
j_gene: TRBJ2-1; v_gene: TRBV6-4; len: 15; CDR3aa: CASSDSLAGFDEQFF
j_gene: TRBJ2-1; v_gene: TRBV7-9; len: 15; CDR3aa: CASSWAREYVNEQFF
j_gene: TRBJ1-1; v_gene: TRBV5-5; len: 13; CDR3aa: CASSLADSLEAFF
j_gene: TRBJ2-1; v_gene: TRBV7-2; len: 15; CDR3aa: CASSSPEDIYNERFF
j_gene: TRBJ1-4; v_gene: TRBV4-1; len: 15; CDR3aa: CASSRPYATNEKLFF
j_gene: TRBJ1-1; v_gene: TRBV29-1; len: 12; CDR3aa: CSVGDKNTEAFF
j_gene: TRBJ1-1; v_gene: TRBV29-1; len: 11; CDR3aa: CSVGDRGQAFF
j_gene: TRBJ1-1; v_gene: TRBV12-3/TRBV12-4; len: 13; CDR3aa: CASSFYLSTEAFF
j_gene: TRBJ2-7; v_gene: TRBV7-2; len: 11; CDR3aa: CASSSGQGQYF
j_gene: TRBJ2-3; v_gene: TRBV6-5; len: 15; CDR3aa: CASRPRRAVRDTQYF
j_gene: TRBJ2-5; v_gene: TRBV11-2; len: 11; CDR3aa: CASRRAGTQYF
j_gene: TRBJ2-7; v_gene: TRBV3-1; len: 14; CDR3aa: CASSQDTKSYEQYF
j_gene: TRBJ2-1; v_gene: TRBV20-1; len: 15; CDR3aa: CSARGQGNTYNEQFF
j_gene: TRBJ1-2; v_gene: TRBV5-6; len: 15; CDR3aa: CASSSPGQKRHGYTF
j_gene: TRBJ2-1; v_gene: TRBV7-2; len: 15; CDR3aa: CASSPTSGRGSEQFF
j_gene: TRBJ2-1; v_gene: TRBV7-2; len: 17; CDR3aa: CASSWGLVVSSYNEQFF
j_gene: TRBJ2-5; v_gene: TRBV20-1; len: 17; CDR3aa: CSARDLRLAGGPRTQYF
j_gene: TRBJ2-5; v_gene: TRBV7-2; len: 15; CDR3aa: CASSLDYHPTGTQYF
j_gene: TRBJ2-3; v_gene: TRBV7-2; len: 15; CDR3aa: CASTLLAGGTDTQYF
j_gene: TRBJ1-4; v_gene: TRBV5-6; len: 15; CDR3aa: CASSLVRRHREKLFF
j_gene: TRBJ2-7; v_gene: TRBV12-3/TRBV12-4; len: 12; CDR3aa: CASSSARYEQYF
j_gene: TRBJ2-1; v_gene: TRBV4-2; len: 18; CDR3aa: CASSRNSGQRVDYNEQFF
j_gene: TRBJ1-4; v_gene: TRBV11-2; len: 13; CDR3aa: CASSAADPEKLFF
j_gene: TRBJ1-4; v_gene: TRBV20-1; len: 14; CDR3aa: CSAPDHRDFGKLFF
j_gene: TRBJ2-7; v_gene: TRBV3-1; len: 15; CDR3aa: CASSQGPGQFYEQYF
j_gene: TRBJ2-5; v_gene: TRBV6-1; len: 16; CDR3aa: CASPGTKGDNVETQYF
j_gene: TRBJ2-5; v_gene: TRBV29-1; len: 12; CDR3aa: CSVGPGRETQYF
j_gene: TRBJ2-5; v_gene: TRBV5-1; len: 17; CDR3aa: CASSGGTTSGSEETQYF
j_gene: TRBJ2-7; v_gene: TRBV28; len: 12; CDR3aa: CASRSGPYEQYF
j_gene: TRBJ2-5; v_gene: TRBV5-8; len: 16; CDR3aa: CASSLWGAVPGETQYF
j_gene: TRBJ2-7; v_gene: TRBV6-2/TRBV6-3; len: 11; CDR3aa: CASSQGGTTLF
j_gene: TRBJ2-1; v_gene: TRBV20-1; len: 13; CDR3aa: CSASVGLGGEQFF
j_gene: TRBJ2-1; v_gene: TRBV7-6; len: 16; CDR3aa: CASSLRGGQGSHEQFF
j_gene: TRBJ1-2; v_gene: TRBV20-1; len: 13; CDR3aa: CSARDRASYGYTF
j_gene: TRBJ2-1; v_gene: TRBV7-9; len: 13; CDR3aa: CASSLLRDNEQFF
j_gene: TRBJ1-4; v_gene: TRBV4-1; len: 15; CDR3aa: CASSQKQGGREKLFF
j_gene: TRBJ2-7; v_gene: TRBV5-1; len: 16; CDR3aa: CASSQGGGPPRDEQYF